The sample holds many counts of the clone carrying this TCR beta chain. Its antigen is undetermined. V was cut by 5 bases and J by 0 bases, with 14 bases left in between. This CDR3 is built from 15 residues. The germline V gene has CDR1 PRHDT and CDR2 FYEKMQ (reference sequence). These data belong to a study of Graves' ophthalmopathy and Graves' hyperthyroidism. Study observations and caveats: Also, most clonotypes expanded in the thyroid above 0.001 frequency appeared in blood. For predicting ophthalmopathy progression, the model had roughly 70% sensitivity and nearly 75% specificity. Built on 13 signatures, a model told ophthalmopathy apart from stable hyperthyroidism with 85% to 90% sensitivity and around 80% specificity.

Patients with other autoimmune diseases, uncontrolled infections, pregnancy or lactation were excluded. The sequenced template was RNA, covering the TCR beta CDR3 region. An initial RT-PCR round employing HTBI primers preceded a second-round multiplex PCR. TCRdb used MiXCR to reprocess the multiplex PCR reads, holding one entry per CDR3 protein. The repertoire holds around 470,000 distinct CDR3 sequences, with approximately 15% as singletons. Sequenced: blood. The sequence was obtained from a woman in her 30s with Graves' ophthalmopathy. The V gene is TRBV13, the J gene TRBJ2-7; D gene unclear. The CDR3 coding sequence is TGTGCCAGCAGCCACCCAGCGCAGAGCTCCTACGAGCAGTACTTC. Translation gives CASSHPAQSSYEQYF.